The clone carrying this T cell receptor beta chain was counted only a few times. Its antigen is not known. TCRdb fed the reads into MiXCR, producing one record per CDR3 protein. The sample shows roughly 720,000 distinct CDR3 sequences, about 40% of them seen only once. The sample comes from a study of T cell repertoires in cytomegalovirus infection. Study-wide background: Indicated by public TCR beta signatures were CMV infection and matching HLA type.

General study results and limits: Totalled public TCR beta family frequency picked out people who carried CMV plus the relevant HLA. HLA-C-restricted CMV-specific TCR beta clonotypes were dominant in the ex vivo response.

The CDR3 runs 15 residues. V lost 7 bases and J 5 bases, leaving 20 bases between the germline ends. CDR1 LNHDA and CDR2 SQIVND come from the germline V gene (reference sequence). This chain connects TRBV19 to TRBJ1-2, with D uncertain. Sequences were obtained from PBMCs. This TCR was recovered from a human donor in good health (CMV status not recorded). Some clones in this sample may be carry-over from other donors' samples. The CDR3 sequence: CASNPGATTLYGYTF. The CDR3 DNA sequence: TGTGCCAGTAATCCAGGCGCTACCACCCTGTATGGCTACACCTTC.